A single sample gave rise to the 28 T cell receptor beta chains below, sequenced in a study of T cell responses to AZD1222 COVID-19 vaccine. TCRdb's table, derived via immunoSEQ multiplex PCR, lists solely in-frame clones and lacks some. The data show some 110,000 clones, around 94% seen once. The source material was peripheral blood, sampled on day 0 of AZD1222 vaccination. Every receptor here comes from an adult in good health.

The chain carries TRBV7-6 and TRBJ1-1, with D tentatively TRBD1 (5 bases). The CDR3 length is 14 residues. V was trimmed by 1 base and J by 7 bases, leaving 13 bases between them. The germline V gene has CDR1 SGHVS and CDR2 FNYEAQ. The chain's CDR3 is CASSLGGGTGEAFF. The CDR3 DNA follows: TGTGCCAGCAGCTTAGGGGGGGGGACGGGTGAAGCTTTCTTT. Complete variable domain (other parts from reference TRBV7-6 and TRBJ1-1): GAGVSQSPRYKVTKRGQDVALRCDPISGHVSLYWYRQALGQGPEFLTYFNYEAQQDKSGLPNDRFSAERPEGSISTLTIQRTEQRDSAMYRCASSLGGGTGEAFFGQGTRLTVV.

This clone was seen a single time. The chain combines TRBV10-1 with TRBJ1-2; no definite D call. V gave up 2 bases and J gave up 4 bases, with 8 bases separating them. Germline loops: CDR1 WNHNN, CDR2 SYGVQD (reference sequence). The CDR3 length is 13 residues. As DNA, the CDR3 is TGCGCCAGCAGTGAGGAAGGGTTCTATGGCTACACCTTC. Amino acids: CASSEEGFYGYTF.

The DNA for the CDR3 is TGTGCCAGCAGCCCGAGGGGTAGCGGGAGGTCGGGCACCGGGGAGCTGTTTTTT. Amino acids: CASSPRGSGRSGTGELFF. This chain uses TRBV11-3 with TRBJ2-2; 10 positions match TRBD2. Trimming at V came to 5 bases and at J to 4 bases, leaving 13 bases not matched to a gene. Germline V gives CDR1 SGHNT, CDR2 YENEEA. The CDR3 runs 18 residues.

This chain links TRBV5-6 with TRBJ2-7, with TRBD2 identical over 7 bases. From germline, CDR1 is SGHDT and CDR2 YYEEEE. This CDR3 is built from 13 residues. After removal of 2 bases from V and 3 bases from J, the junction contained 2 bases not matched to a gene. The CDR3 protein is CASSFGTNYEQYV. CDR3 DNA sequence: TGTGCCAGCAGCTTCGGGACTAACTACGAGCAGTACGTC.

The chain has TRBV5-1 and TRBJ1-2; 7 nucleotides align to TRBD1. V lost 4 bases to trimming and J lost 7 bases; unmatched junction nucleotides: 4. Germline V CDR1 and CDR2: SGHRS, YFSETQ. The length of the CDR3 is 12 residues. CDR3: CASSPGTVGYTF. The CDR3 DNA reads TGCGCCAGCAGCCCCGGGACAGTTGGCTACACCTTC.

This chain links TRBV19 with TRBJ1-5; D remains unclear. The CDR3 extends over 15 amino acids. Trimming removed 3 bases at V and 7 bases at J, with 16 bases between. Germline-derived CDR1 and CDR2 are LNHDA and SQIVND (reference sequence). The CDR3 here is CASSMVWEEWQPQHF. The CDR3 DNA sequence: TGTGCCAGTAGTATGGTATGGGAGGAGTGGCAGCCCCAGCATTTT.

V usage is TRBV9 and J usage is TRBJ1-5, with D tentatively TRBD1 (5 bases). V was cut by 3 bases and J by 4 bases, with 14 bases left in between. This CDR3 comprises 15 residues. Germline-derived CDR1 and CDR2 are SGDLS and YYNGEE. The CDR3 region is CASSETGTVNQPQHF. DNA for the CDR3: TGTGCCAGCAGCGAGACTGGGACGGTTAATCAGCCCCAGCATTTT.

V gene TRBV18 combines with J gene TRBJ2-7, with 7 bases lining up with TRBD1. V lost 6 bases to trimming and J lost 2 bases; unmatched junction nucleotides: 7. The length of the CDR3 is 14 residues. Germline assignment: CDR1 KGHSH and CDR2 LQKENI. The CDR3 loop is CASSLGTEPYEQYV. The CDR3 bases are TGTGCCAGCTCCCTGGGGACAGAACCCTACGAGCAGTACGTC.

The chain is built from TRBV28 and TRBJ1-2, with unresolved D. This CDR3 is built from 13 residues. Trimming left V 6 bases short and J 8 bases short, with 16 bases between. The germline CDR1 and CDR2 sequences are MDHEN and SYDVKM. The CDR3 is CASRETGERGYTF. The CDR3 DNA reads TGTGCCAGCAGGGAGACTGGGGAGCGGGGCTACACCTTC.

This chain joins TRBV7-9 and TRBJ2-1; TRBD1 aligns across 7 bases. The CDR3 is 15 residues long. V was clipped by 5 bases and J by 2 bases; unmatched bases: 6. CDR1 and CDR2 (germline): SEHNR, FQNEAQ (reference sequence). CDR3 bases: TGTGCCAGCAGCCCCAGGGGGTCCACCTACAATGAGCAGTTCTTC. Translating gives CASSPRGSTYNEQFF.

The V call is TRBV2, the J call TRBJ1-1; possible D gene TRBD1, 6 bases. Germline V CDR1 and CDR2: SNHLY, FYNNEI. This CDR3 is built from 13 residues. Trimming shortened V by 7 bases and J by 0 bases, and 9 bases separated the two germline ends. The DNA for the CDR3 is TGTGCCAGCATAACAGGGTTGAACACTGAAGCTTTCTTT. Its translation: CASITGLNTEAFF.

The V and J genes are TRBV15 and TRBJ1-1; maybe TRBD1 (5 bases). The CDR3 runs to 15 residues. Trimming pared 1 base from V and 3 bases from J, leaving 12 bases between. CDR1 and CDR2 from the germline V gene are LNHNV and YYDKDF (reference sequence). The CDR3 protein is CATSRGPGSDTEAFF. In nucleotides, the CDR3 is TGTGCCACCAGCAGAGGCCCAGGGAGTGACACTGAAGCTTTCTTT. Using reference TRBV15 and TRBJ1-1 for the parts outside the CDR3, the full variable domain is DAMVIQNPRYQVTQFGKPVTLSCSQTLNHNVMYWYQQKSSQAPKLLFHYYDKDFNNEADTPDNFQSRRPNTSFCFLDIRSPGLGDTAMYLCATSRGPGSDTEAFFGQGTRLTVV.

The V and J genes are TRBV4-3 and TRBJ2-1; no reliable D call. The germline V and J ends were trimmed by 0 bases and 2 bases, with 11 bases remaining between them. CDR3 length equals 16 residues. Germline CDR1 LGHNA, CDR2 YSLEER. The CDR3 coding sequence is TGCGCCAGCAGCCAAGATATTGGAGAGCCCTACAATGAGCAGTTCTTC. It is translated as CASSQDIGEPYNEQFF.

This clone was seen only once. The V gene is TRBV28, the J gene TRBJ1-1; D remains ambiguous. Germline-derived CDR1 and CDR2 are MDHEN and SYDVKM. The V gene lost 9 bases and the J gene lost 3 bases, with 14 bases spanning the gap. The CDR3 totals 13 residues. The CDR3 DNA reads as TGTGCCAGTCGGGCGCAGTTGGACACTGAAGCTTTCTTT. Protein sequence: CASRAQLDTEAFF. Drawing the rest from reference TRBV28 and TRBJ1-1, the complete variable domain is DVKVTQSSRYLVKRTGEKVFLECVQDMDHENMFWYRQDPGLGLRLIYFSYDVKMKEKGDIPEGYSVSREKKERFSLILESASTNQTSMYLCASRAQLDTEAFFGQGTRLTVV.

The V gene is TRBV30, the J gene TRBJ1-6, with TRBD1 matching 7 bases. V shed 3 bases, J shed 14 bases, and the junction held 10 bases outside the gene matches. The CDR3 is made up of 13 amino acids. The germline V gene encodes CDR1 GTSNPN and CDR2 SVGIG (reference sequence). CDR3 sequence reads: CAWSTGVVETLHF. CDR3 bases: TGTGCCTGGAGCACAGGGGTAGTTGAGACCCTCCACTTT. Full variable domain (missing parts from reference TRBV30 and TRBJ1-6): SQTIHQWPATLVQPVGSPLSLECTVEGTSNPNLYWYRQAAGRGLQLLFYSVGIGQISSEVPQNLSASRPQDRQFILSSKKLLLSDSGFYLCAWSTGVVETLHFGNGTRLTVT.

The chain is built from TRBV27 and TRBJ1-6, with a possible D match to TRBD1 (5 bases). This CDR3 spans 14 amino acids. Germline lookup yields CDR1 MNHEY and CDR2 SMNVEV (reference sequence). Trimming took off 1 base at V and 13 bases at J, with 14 bases between the two ends. The CDR3 sequence is CASSLFGAAAPLHF. The CDR3 DNA follows: TGTGCCAGCAGTTTATTTGGGGCCGCAGCGCCCCTCCACTTT.

The CDR3 DNA reads TGTGCCAGTATCGGGGCTGGGGCTGAAGCTTTCTTT. It encodes CASIGAGAEAFF. V gene TRBV19 combines with J gene TRBJ1-1, with D perhaps TRBD1 (5 bases). V lost 7 bases and J 6 bases, leaving 12 bases between the germline ends. CDR1 LNHDA and CDR2 SQIVND come from the germline V gene (reference sequence). The CDR3 consists of 12 residues. Using reference TRBV19 and TRBJ1-1 for the parts outside the CDR3, the full variable domain is DGGITQSPKYLFRKEGQNVTLSCEQNLNHDAMYWYRQDPGQGLRLIYYSQIVNDFQKGDIAEGYSVSREKKESFPLTVTSAQKNPTAFYLCASIGAGAEAFFGQGTRLTVV.

This chain joins TRBV2 and TRBJ2-1; TRBD2 is a possible D gene (7 bases). This CDR3 contains 13 residues. Germline V gene lookup returns CDR1 SNHLY and CDR2 FYNNEI. Trimming cost V 7 bases and J 4 bases, with 11 bases left between them. CDR3 protein: CASIRGGYNEQFF. The DNA of the CDR3 is TGTGCCAGCATTAGGGGGGGTTACAATGAGCAGTTCTTC. Full variable domain (remainder filled in from reference TRBV2 and TRBJ2-1): EPEVTQTPSHQVTQMGQEVILRCVPISNHLYFYWYRQILGQKVEFLVSFYNNEISEKSEIFDDQFSVERPDGSNFTLKIRSTKLEDSAMYFCASIRGGYNEQFFGPGTRLTVL.

The rearrangement links TRBV25-1 to TRBJ2-3; TRBD1 is a possible D gene (6 bases). This CDR3 region has 15 residues. CDR1 is MGHDK, CDR2 SYGVNS, per germline. V was cut by 1 base and J by 4 bases, with 12 bases left in between. The DNA for the CDR3 is TGTGCCAGCAGTGAATCAATTACAGGGTCAGATACGCAGTATTTT. Its translation: CASSESITGSDTQYF.

The chain joins TRBV5-5 to TRBJ2-5; unclear D gene. Germline V gives CDR1 SGHKS, CDR2 YYEKEE (reference sequence). The CDR3 is made up of 16 amino acids. V was pared by 0 bases and J by 1 base, with 13 bases between. The chain's CDR3 is CASSLAELDLQETQYF. The CDR3 DNA sequence: TGTGCCAGCAGCTTGGCCGAATTGGACCTCCAAGAGACCCAGTACTTC.

The chain carries TRBV2 and TRBJ1-2; D is unresolved. This CDR3 is 13 amino acids long. Germline V gene data show CDR1 as SNHLY and CDR2 as FYNNEI. The V end lost 8 bases, the J end lost 4 bases, and 14 bases lay between the germline ends. DNA of the CDR3: TGTGCCAGCTCGATGGCAGGTCCCTATGGCTACACCTTC. It encodes CASSMAGPYGYTF.

V is TRBV19 and J is TRBJ1-1; D call uncertain. Germline values: CDR1 LNHDA, CDR2 SQIVND (reference sequence). This CDR3 spans 13 amino acids. Trimming took off 5 bases at V and 6 bases at J, with 13 bases between the two ends. In nucleotides, the CDR3 is TGTGCCAGTAGTCGGTTTCCGTGGGCTGAAGCTTTCTTT. Amino acid sequence: CASSRFPWAEAFF.

The J gene is TRBJ1-1, the V gene TRBV19; 8 nucleotides match TRBD1. Trimming cost V 5 bases and J 5 bases; bases outside gene matches: 7. CDR3 size: 14 residues. Germline-derived CDR1 and CDR2 are LNHDA and SQIVND (reference sequence). The CDR3 region has the DNA TGTGCCAGTAGTCCGGACAGGGTATTTACTGAAGCTTTCTTT. It encodes CASSPDRVFTEAFF.

The chain joins TRBV27 to TRBJ2-7, with D perhaps matching TRBD2 (5 bases). V lost 8 bases, J lost 2 bases, and 19 bases lay in between. The germline V gene has CDR1 MNHEY and CDR2 SMNVEV (reference sequence). This CDR3 contains 15 residues. CDR3 in DNA: TGTGCCAGCGTTCAACGGGGTGTCGGCCCCTACGAGCAGTACTTC. Translating gives CASVQRGVGPYEQYF.

This clone was seen a handful of times. One junction end does not reproduce the germline sequence, and a read error may be involved. The chain uses TRBV6-5 and TRBJ1-3; D unresolved. The CDR3 runs to 15 residues. Looked up from germline, CDR1 is MNHEY and CDR2 is SVGAGI. The CDR3: CASSYSSPLGSTIYF. In DNA, the CDR3 is TGTGCCAGCAGTTACTCGAGTCCCCTAGGAAGCACCATATATTTT.

V is TRBV25-1 and J is TRBJ2-7, with 8 bases lining up with TRBD1. CDR1 is MGHDK and CDR2 is SYGVNS in the germline V gene. The V segment lost 3 bases and the J segment 3 bases; nucleotides outside the gene matches: 7. The CDR3 has 15 amino acids. CDR3 sequence: CASSEHRGSGYEQYV. The DNA for the CDR3 is TGTGCCAGCAGTGAGCACAGGGGGTCTGGCTACGAGCAGTACGTC.

V and J are TRBV3-1 (or the pseudogene TRBV3-2) and TRBJ1-6; D is perhaps TRBD1 (5 bases). This CDR3 is built from 14 residues. Trimming pared 9 bases from V and 6 bases from J, leaving 15 bases between. Germline CDR1 reads LGHDT; CDR2 reads YNNKEL (reference sequence). CDR3 nucleotide sequence: TGTGCCAGTAGGGACGGATTCTTTAATTCACCCCTCCACTTT. Its translation is CASRDGFFNSPLHF.

The rearrangement links TRBV6-6 to TRBJ2-5; 11 bases are a match to TRBD2. The V gene end was trimmed by 6 bases and the J gene end by 5 bases; junction bases not matched to a gene: 5. Per germline, CDR1 MNHNY and CDR2 SVGAGI (reference sequence). The CDR3 extends over 14 amino acids. This CDR3 reads CASSLLAGVETQYF. The CDR3, as DNA: TGTGCCAGCAGCCTACTAGCGGGGGTGGAGACCCAGTACTTC.